This TCR beta chain was captured in a study of patients and donors after allogeneic stem cell transplantation. TCRdb ran MiXCR on the RT-PCR reads and lists one entry per CDR3 protein. Of some 2,500 distinct CDR3 sequences detected, around 8.2% appear once; the ten largest clones hold approximately 27%. V lost 4 bases and J lost 2, with 9 bases in between. The CDR3 contains 13 residues. Looked up from germline, CDR1 is SGHNT and CDR2 is YYREEE (reference sequence). This clonotype is judged medium-sized. The specimen was blood, either unsorted or a sorted T cell fraction (not recorded which). The chain couples TRBV5-4 to TRBJ2-5; maybe TRBD2 (5 bases). This clonotype originated in a human donor who was either an allogeneic HSCT recipient or a stem cell or donor lymphocyte infusion donor (not recorded which). It is not recorded whose cells these are; they may come from a transplant donor. The CDR3 sequence: CASSTAVQETQYF. Here the CDR3 DNA reads TGTGCCAGCAGCACAGCGGTACAAGAGACCCAGTACTTC.